This T cell receptor beta chain comes out of a study of cytomegalovirus exposure and HLA in healthy donors. Study findings and constraints: Roughly even sequencing depth across donors was the assumption behind the presence/absence analyses. Trimming of TCR beta V- and J-genes showed a link, identified in a later analysis, to a missense DCLRE1C variant.

Points on this clone: What it binds is not known.

Per germline, CDR1 SGDLS and CDR2 YYNGEE. The CDR3 sequence is 14 residues long. Trimming removed 0 bases at V and 2 bases at J, with 8 bases between. The PCR made use of 60 Vbeta and 13 Jbeta primers. TCRdb's table, derived via immunoSEQ multiplex PCR, lists solely in-frame clones and lacks some. The data contain about 99,000 clones, about 80% of them singletons. This rearrangement joins TRBV9 to TRBJ2-5; no definite D call. This sequence was found in a male donor in good health and CMV-seropositive. Material: PBMCs. The CDR3 loop is CASSVAPSQETQYF. DNA of the CDR3: TGTGCCAGCAGCGTAGCCCCCAGTCAAGAGACCCAGTACTTC.